This section outlines one TCR beta chain sequence together with its context. These data belong to a study of blood T cell repertoires in COVID-19. Background on the study: Acute and convalescent COVID-19 specimens originated in the United States, Italy and Spain.

Across 24 US areas, participants ranged in age from about 18 to 90 years. Categorization into cohorts depended on clinical history that participants reported. The CDR3 runs 13 residues. Between the trimmed V and J ends, which lost 6 bases and 4 bases, there was a span of 13 bases. Germline V CDR1 and CDR2: MNHEY, SVGAGI. As originally analysed: Nucleated cell number was recorded as an estimate derived from reference gene primer amplification. Measured with immunoSEQ multiplex PCR; TCRdb has only the in-frame clones, and not every one. That table is the source of V, J and clone size, and D and trimming were worked out from the DNA. The data contain about 220,000 clones, approximately 82% of them singletons.

Material for sequencing was PBMCs or T cells enriched from blood (not recorded which). The V gene is TRBV6-5, the J gene TRBJ2-7, with D perhaps matching TRBD2 (5 bases). This sequence originates from a man between 35 and 55 years old who had recovered from COVID-19. For the CDR3, the DNA is TGTGCCAGCAGCCGCGGGTCGATATACGAGCAGTACTTC. This codes for CASSRGSIYEQYF.